The T cell receptor (beta chain) described here comes from a study of cytomegalovirus exposure and HLA in healthy donors. Study-level results: The study put some 150 TCR beta chains on its list as cytomegalovirus-associated. The dataset shows that most TCR sequences were rare, while some public TCRs occurred in many donors. In vitro experiments confirmed that three CMV-associated chains were specific for CMV antigens.

The CDR3 runs 14 residues. Germline trimming cut 4 bases from V and 0 bases from J; bases unmatched to any gene: 2. Looked up from germline, CDR1 is MNHEY and CDR2 is SVGAGI. The donors were members of the validation cohort, which comprised under 150 subjects and was separate from the first cohort of 670 or so subjects. Only in-frame clones appear in the TCRdb table, and some are missing; sequencing was by immunoSEQ multiplex PCR. The profile shows some 68,000 clones, roughly 96% of them singletons. Concerning this clone itself: Its target is unknown.

The chain combines TRBV6-5 with TRBJ2-7, with TRBD1 identical over 8 bases. The source material was PBMCs. This TCR came from a man younger than 30 in good health and CMV-seronegative. The CDR3 spells CASSSDRDSYEQYF. The CDR3 nucleotides are TGTGCCAGCAGTTCGGACAGGGACTCCTACGAGCAGTACTTC.